This T cell receptor beta chain comes out of a study of blood T cell repertoires in COVID-19. About the study: The United States, Italy and Spain supplied acute and convalescent COVID-19 samples. T cells, B-cell-depleted T cells, or PBMCs provided the cDNA or gDNA that served as material.

This clone was recorded only once. The CDR3 length is 14 residues. V was clipped by 0 bases and J by 7 bases; unmatched bases: 4. Germline assignment: CDR1 KGHSH and CDR2 LQKENI. Sequencing used immunoSEQ multiplex PCR; TCRdb keeps in-frame clones, though not all of them. This table has some 85,000 clones, more than 60% appearing once. This sequence joins TRBV18 and TRBJ2-7; 9 bases agree with TRBD1. Source material: peripheral blood. This clonotype originated in a woman of 80 years or more with active or convalescent COVID-19. The CDR3 loop reads CASSPPTGGLEQYF. The CDR3 DNA reads TGTGCCAGCTCACCACCGACAGGGGGGTTAGAGCAGTACTTC.